The 21 T cell receptor beta chains listed next were all sequenced from one sample in a study of monozygotic twins with inflammatory bowel disease. Reprocessing the 5' RACE reads, TCRdb reports a single entry for every CDR3 protein and omits DNA. The clone table shows about 140,000 distinct CDR3 sequences, with the ten largest holding about 1.2%. The sequenced material came from blood. These receptors all stem from a human donor with ulcerative colitis or Crohn's disease, or a healthy co-twin of an affected twin (not recorded which).

The chain has TRBV3-1 and TRBJ2-3; TCRdb names TRBD1, which stays unverified in the absence of DNA. The germline gives CDR1 LGHDT, CDR2 YNNKEL (reference sequence). The CDR3 has 12 residues. The CDR3 spells CASQRSPDTQYF.

This sequence joins TRBV6-1 and TRBJ1-5; with no DNA, the TCRdb D assignment of TRBD1 cannot be verified. CDR1 is MNHNS, CDR2 SASEGT, per germline. The CDR3 is made up of 14 amino acids. The CDR3 here is CASSDPPGNQPQHF.

This chain connects TRBV20-1 to TRBJ2-1; TCRdb gives TRBD2 as the D gene, but with no DNA this cannot be confirmed. CDR3 length equals 14 residues. The germline V gene encodes CDR1 DFQATT and CDR2 SNEGSKA (reference sequence). CDR3 region: CSALSGRGYNEQFF.

V and J are TRBV5-1 and TRBJ2-1; no DNA is available, so the TRBD2 call from TCRdb remains unchecked. The germline gives CDR1 SGHRS, CDR2 YFSETQ. The CDR3 extends over 14 amino acids. The CDR3 sequence: CASSPLASVDEQFF.

The chain joins TRBV11-2 to TRBJ1-6. CDR1 SGHAT and CDR2 FQNNGV come from the germline V gene. The CDR3 length is 18 residues. CDR3 loop: CASSLVSHKTALHSPLHF.

The V gene is TRBV28, the J gene TRBJ2-7; TCRdb returns TRBD2, unconfirmable since there is no DNA. The CDR3 contains 15 residues. CDR1 MDHEN and CDR2 SYDVKM come from the germline V gene. The CDR3 sequence is CASSPGLAGLYEQYF.

The chain uses TRBV10-3 and TRBJ2-6; TCRdb outputs TRBD1, but without DNA this stays unchecked. There are 19 residues in the CDR3. Looked up from germline, CDR1 is ENHRY and CDR2 is SYGVKD. The CDR3 region is CAISDRRTGASGGANVLTF.

This chain connects TRBV7-6 to TRBJ1-5. Germline values: CDR1 SGHVS, CDR2 FNYEAQ. This CDR3 has 15 residues. The chain's CDR3 is CASSLGSGSNQPQHF.

The chain carries TRBV20-1 and TRBJ1-6; without DNA, the TCRdb call of TRBD1 cannot be checked. The CDR3 has 15 residues. Germline V gene sequence: CDR1 DFQATT, CDR2 SNEGSKA (reference sequence). CDR3 amino acids: CSAIASPRAVSPLHF.

J is TRBJ2-6 and V is TRBV29-1. Germline V lookup: CDR1 SQVTM, CDR2 ANQGSEA. The CDR3 is 13 amino acids. The CDR3: CSVAESGANVLTF.

J is TRBJ2-1 and V is TRBV28; no DNA is available, so the TRBD2 call from TCRdb remains unchecked. Germline values: CDR1 MDHEN, CDR2 SYDVKM. The CDR3 is 12 residues long. The CDR3 sequence is CASPGGNNEQFF.

This chain connects TRBV20-1 to TRBJ1-1. The V gene's germline CDR1 is DFQATT and CDR2 SNEGSKA (reference sequence). The CDR3 consists of 15 residues. The CDR3 protein is CSASHPGVMNTEAFF.

CDR3 residues: CASSSRRQGNTEAFF. The chain is built from TRBV19 and TRBJ1-1. The CDR3 is 15 amino acids. Germline CDR1 is LNHDA and CDR2 is SQIVND (reference sequence).

The chain employs TRBV20-1 and TRBJ2-7; TCRdb names TRBD2, which stays unverified in the absence of DNA. Germline CDR1 DFQATT, CDR2 SNEGSKA (reference sequence). This CDR3 is 13 amino acids long. This CDR3 reads CSAGSGTLWEQYF.

The chain has TRBV19 and TRBJ2-1; the D gene TCRdb calls, TRBD2, cannot be checked with no DNA. The length of the CDR3 is 15 residues. Germline CDR1 LNHDA, CDR2 SQIVND (reference sequence). The CDR3 sequence: CASSPLAGSYNEQFF.

This rearrangement joins TRBV7-9 to TRBJ2-1; TCRdb's D gene call, TRBD2, goes unchecked for lack of DNA. Germline CDR1 and CDR2: SEHNR and FQNEAQ (reference sequence). The CDR3 has 12 amino acids. This chain's CDR3 is CASSDSRAEQFF.

The chain couples TRBV7-9 to TRBJ2-1; TCRdb proposes TRBD2, but this gene call is untestable without DNA. Germline V gives CDR1 SEHNR, CDR2 FQNEAQ (reference sequence). The CDR3 extends over 16 amino acids. CDR3 loop: CASSRAQEGFRNEQFF.

This sequence joins TRBV11-2 and TRBJ2-5; TCRdb calls TRBD2, which cannot be checked without DNA. Germline V CDR1 and CDR2: SGHAT, FQNNGV. CDR3 size: 17 residues. CDR3: CASGGGASGRIGETQYF.

J is TRBJ1-1 and V is TRBV7-3. The CDR3 is 13 residues long. Per the germline V gene, CDR1 is SGHTA and CDR2 is FQGTGA. The CDR3 reads CASSLEANTEAFF.

V and J are TRBV5-1 and TRBJ1-6. Germline-derived CDR1 and CDR2 are SGHRS and YFSETQ. This CDR3 spans 14 amino acids. CDR3 in amino acids: CASSLNLGNSPLHF.

The V and J genes are TRBV7-2 and TRBJ1-5; TCRdb lists TRBD1, though no DNA is available to test this call. Germline V gives CDR1 SGHTA, CDR2 FQGNSA. There are 16 residues in the CDR3. The CDR3 spells CACSLASGYPNQPQHF.